This TCR beta chain was captured in a study of blood T cell repertoires in COVID-19. About the study: The United States, Italy and Spain provided the acute and convalescent COVID-19 samples.

Germline V lookup: CDR1 SGDLS, CDR2 YYNGEE. Trimming left V 6 bases short and J 3 bases short, with 18 bases between. This CDR3 region has 15 residues. The repertoire was sequenced with immunoSEQ multiplex PCR; TCRdb's copy has only in-frame clones and lacks some. In the table there are about 100,000 clones, around nine tenths of which are singletons. The clonotype was recovered from a human donor in a cohort sampled during active COVID-19. Sequencing was performed on peripheral blood. J is TRBJ1-2 and V is TRBV9; D is possibly TRBD1 (6 bases). The CDR3 DNA sequence: TGTGCCAGCACCGCTCTTTACAGGGTAGACTATGGCTACACCTTC. This sequence encodes CASTALYRVDYGYTF.